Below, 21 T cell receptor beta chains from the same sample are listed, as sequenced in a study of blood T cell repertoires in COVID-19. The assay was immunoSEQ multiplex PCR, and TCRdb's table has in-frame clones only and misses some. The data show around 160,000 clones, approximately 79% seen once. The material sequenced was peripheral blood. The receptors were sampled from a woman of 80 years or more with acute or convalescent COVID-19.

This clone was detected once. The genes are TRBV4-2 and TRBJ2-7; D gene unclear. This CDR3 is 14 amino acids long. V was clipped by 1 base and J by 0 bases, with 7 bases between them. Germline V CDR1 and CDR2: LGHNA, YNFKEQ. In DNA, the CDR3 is TGTGCCAGCAGCCAAGCAGGTTTCTCCTACGAGCAGTACTTC. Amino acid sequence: CASSQAGFSYEQYF.

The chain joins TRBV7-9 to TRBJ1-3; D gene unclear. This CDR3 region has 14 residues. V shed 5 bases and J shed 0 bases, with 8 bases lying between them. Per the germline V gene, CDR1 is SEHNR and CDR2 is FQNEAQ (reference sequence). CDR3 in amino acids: CASSAPGSGNTIYF. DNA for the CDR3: TGTGCCAGCAGCGCCCCCGGCTCTGGAAACACCATATATTTT.

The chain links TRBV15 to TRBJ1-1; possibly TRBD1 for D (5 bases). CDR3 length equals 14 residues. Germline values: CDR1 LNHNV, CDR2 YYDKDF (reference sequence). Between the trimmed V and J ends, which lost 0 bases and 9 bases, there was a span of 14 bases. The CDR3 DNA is TGTGCCACCAGCAGAGATCGGGAGGGGAGTAAAGCTTTCTTT. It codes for CATSRDREGSKAFF.

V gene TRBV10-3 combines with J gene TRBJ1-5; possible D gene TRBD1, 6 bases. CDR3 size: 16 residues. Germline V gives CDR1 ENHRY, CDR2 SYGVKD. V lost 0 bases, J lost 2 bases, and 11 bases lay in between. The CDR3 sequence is CAISESQQGGNQPQHF. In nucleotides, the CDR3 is TGTGCCATCAGTGAGTCTCAACAGGGAGGCAATCAGCCCCAGCATTTT.

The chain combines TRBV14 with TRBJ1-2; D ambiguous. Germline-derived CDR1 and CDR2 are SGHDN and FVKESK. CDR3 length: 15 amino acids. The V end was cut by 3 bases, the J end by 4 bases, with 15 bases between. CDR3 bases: TGTGCCAGCAGCCAGGGGAGGGCCTACCTCTATGGCTACACCTTC. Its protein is CASSQGRAYLYGYTF. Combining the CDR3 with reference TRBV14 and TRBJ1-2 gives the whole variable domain EAGVTQFPSHSVIEKGQTVTLRCDPISGHDNLYWYRRVMGKEIKFLLHFVKESKQDESGMPNNRFLAERTGGTYSTLKVQPAELEDSGVYFCASSQGRAYLYGYTFGSGTRLTVV.

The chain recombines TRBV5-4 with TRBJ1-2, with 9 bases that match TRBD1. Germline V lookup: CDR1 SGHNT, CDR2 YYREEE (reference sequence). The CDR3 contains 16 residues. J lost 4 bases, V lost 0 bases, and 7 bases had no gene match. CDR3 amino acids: CASSLAPGQGTYGYTF. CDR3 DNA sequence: TGTGCCAGCAGCTTGGCGCCGGGACAGGGTACCTATGGCTACACCTTC. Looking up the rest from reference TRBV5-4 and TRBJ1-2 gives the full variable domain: ETGVTQSPTHLIKTRGQQVTLRCSSQSGHNTVSWYQQALGQGPQFIFQYYREEENGRGNFPPRFSGLQFPNYSSELNVNALELDDSALYLCASSLAPGQGTYGYTFGSGTRLTVV.

CDR3 bases: TGCGCCAGCAGCCAAGATCGTGGTTACAGGGCCCTGAACACCGGGGAGCTGTTTTTT. Translating it yields CASSQDRGYRALNTGELFF. The chain employs TRBV4-3 and TRBJ2-2; maybe TRBD1 (6 bases). Germline assignment: CDR1 LGHNA and CDR2 YSLEER. Trimming removed 0 bases at V and 1 base at J, with 18 bases between. The CDR3 runs 19 residues.

This CDR3 is CSVLSGQTSTDTQYF. DNA of the CDR3: TGCAGCGTTCTCTCAGGCCAGACGAGCACAGATACGCAGTATTTT. This rearrangement joins TRBV29-1 to TRBJ2-3; D call uncertain. There are 15 residues in the CDR3. Trimming took off 5 bases at V and 0 bases at J, with 15 bases between the two ends. CDR1 and CDR2 (germline): SQVTM, ANQGSEA.

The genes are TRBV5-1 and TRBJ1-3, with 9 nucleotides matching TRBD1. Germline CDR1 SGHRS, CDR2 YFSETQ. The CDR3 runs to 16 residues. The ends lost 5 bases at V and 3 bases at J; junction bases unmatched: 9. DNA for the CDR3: TGCGCCAGCAGACCCGACAGGGGGAACGTTGGAAACACCATATATTTT. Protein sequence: CASRPDRGNVGNTIYF.

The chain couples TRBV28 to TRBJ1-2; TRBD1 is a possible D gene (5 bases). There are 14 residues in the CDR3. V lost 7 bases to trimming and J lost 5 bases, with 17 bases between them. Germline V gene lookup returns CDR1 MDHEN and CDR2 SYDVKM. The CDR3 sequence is CASTSREGLYGYTF. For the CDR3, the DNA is TGTGCCAGCACTTCCAGGGAGGGGCTATATGGCTACACCTTC.

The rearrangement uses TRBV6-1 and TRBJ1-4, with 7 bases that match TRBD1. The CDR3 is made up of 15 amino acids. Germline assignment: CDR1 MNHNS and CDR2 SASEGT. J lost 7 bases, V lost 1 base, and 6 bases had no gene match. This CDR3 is CASSEVGGQAEKLFF. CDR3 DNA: TGTGCCAGCAGTGAAGTGGGAGGACAGGCTGAAAAACTGTTTTTT.

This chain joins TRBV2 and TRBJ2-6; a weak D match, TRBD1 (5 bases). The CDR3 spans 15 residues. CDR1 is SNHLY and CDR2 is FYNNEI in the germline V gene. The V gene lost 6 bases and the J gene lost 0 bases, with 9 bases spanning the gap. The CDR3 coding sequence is TGTGCCAGCAGCGCTGACAGCTCTGGGGCCAACGTCCTGACTTTC. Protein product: CASSADSSGANVLTF.

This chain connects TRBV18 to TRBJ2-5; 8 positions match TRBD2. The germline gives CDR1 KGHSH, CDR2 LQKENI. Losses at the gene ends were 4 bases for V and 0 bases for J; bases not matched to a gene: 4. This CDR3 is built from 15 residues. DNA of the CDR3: TGTGCCAGCTCACGCCGGGGGGGCTACCAAGAGACCCAGTACTTC. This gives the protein CASSRRGGYQETQYF.

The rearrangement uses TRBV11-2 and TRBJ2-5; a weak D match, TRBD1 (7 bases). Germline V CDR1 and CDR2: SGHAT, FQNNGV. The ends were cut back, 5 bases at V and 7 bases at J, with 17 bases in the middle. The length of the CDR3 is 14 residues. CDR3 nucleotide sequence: TGTGCCAGCAGCACTACAGGGGTCGGGGGGACCCAGTACTTC. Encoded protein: CASSTTGVGGTQYF.

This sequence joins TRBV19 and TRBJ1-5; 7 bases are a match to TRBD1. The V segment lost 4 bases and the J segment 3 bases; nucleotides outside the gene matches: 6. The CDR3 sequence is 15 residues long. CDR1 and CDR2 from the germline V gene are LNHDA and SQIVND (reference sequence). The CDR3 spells CASSNRQGDNQPQHF. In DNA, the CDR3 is TGTGCCAGTAGTAATCGTCAGGGGGACAATCAGCCCCAGCATTTT.

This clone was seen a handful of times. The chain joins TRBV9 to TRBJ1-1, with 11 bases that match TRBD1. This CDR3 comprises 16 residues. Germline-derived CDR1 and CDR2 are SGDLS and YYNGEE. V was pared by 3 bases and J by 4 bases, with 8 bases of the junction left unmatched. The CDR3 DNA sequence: TGTGCCAGCAGCGCAGTTTTAGGGACAGGGGGCACTGAAGCTTTCTTT. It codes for CASSAVLGTGGTEAFF.

As DNA, the CDR3 is TGTGCCAGCAGTTATTCGGGGGTTATGGAGACCCAGTACTTC. Translated, it gives CASSYSGVMETQYF. The V and J genes are TRBV6-5 and TRBJ2-5; tentatively, D is TRBD2 (6 bases). The CDR3 is 14 residues long. Trimming stripped 3 bases from V and 5 bases from J, with 13 bases between. Per germline, CDR1 MNHEY and CDR2 SVGAGI.

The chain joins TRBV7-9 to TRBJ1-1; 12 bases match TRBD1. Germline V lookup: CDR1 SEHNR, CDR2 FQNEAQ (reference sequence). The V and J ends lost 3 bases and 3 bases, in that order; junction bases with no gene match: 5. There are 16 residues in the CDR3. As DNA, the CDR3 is TGTGCCAGCAGCTTGGGACAGGGGGCTTCGGACACTGAAGCTTTCTTT. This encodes CASSLGQGASDTEAFF.

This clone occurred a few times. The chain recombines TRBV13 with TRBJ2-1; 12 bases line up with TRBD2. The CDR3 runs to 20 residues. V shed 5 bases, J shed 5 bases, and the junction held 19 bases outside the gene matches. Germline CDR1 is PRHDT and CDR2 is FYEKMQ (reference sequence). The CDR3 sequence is CASSAYTRASGRAVHNEQFF. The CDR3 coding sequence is TGTGCCAGCAGCGCCTATACGCGGGCTAGCGGGAGGGCCGTCCACAATGAGCAGTTCTTC.

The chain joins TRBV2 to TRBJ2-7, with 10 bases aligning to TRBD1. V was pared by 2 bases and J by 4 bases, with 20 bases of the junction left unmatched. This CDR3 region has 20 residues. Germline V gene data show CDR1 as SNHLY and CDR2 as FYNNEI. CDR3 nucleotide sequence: TGTGCCAGCAGTGAAAGAGGAGTCCTCTTGACAGGGGGCCTCATATACGAGCAGTACTTC. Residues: CASSERGVLLTGGLIYEQYF. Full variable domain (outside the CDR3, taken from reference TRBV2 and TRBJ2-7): EPEVTQTPSHQVTQMGQEVILRCVPISNHLYFYWYRQILGQKVEFLVSFYNNEISEKSEIFDDQFSVERPDGSNFTLKIRSTKLEDSAMYFCASSERGVLLTGGLIYEQYFGPGTRLTVT.

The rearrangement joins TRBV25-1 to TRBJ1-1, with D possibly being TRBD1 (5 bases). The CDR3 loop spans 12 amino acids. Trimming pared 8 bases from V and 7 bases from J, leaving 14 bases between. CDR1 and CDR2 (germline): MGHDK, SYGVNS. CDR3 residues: CASGAGLGEAFF. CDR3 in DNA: TGTGCCAGCGGAGCAGGGCTCGGTGAAGCTTTCTTT.